This TCR beta chain emerged from a study of cytomegalovirus exposure and HLA in healthy donors. Regarding the study as a whole: Later analysis suggested most CMV-associated TCR beta chains were HLA-restricted. As a later analysis showed, several of the most significant clusters appeared to be linked to common viral pathogens.

The primer mix had 60 Vbeta and 13 Jbeta primers. Repertoires were generated with immunoSEQ multiplex PCR, while TCRdb's copy carries only in-frame clones and drops some. Altogether roughly 150,000 clones are present, approximately 88% being singletons, with the ten largest covering more than 1%. Trimming took off 3 bases at V and 8 bases at J, with 20 bases between the two ends. The CDR3 extends over 16 amino acids. CDR1 is MNHEY, CDR2 SVGAGI, per germline. Remarks on this clone: Its specificity is not known.

This TCR was recovered from a boy aged 2 to 10 in good health and CMV-seronegative. The sequenced sample consisted of PBMCs. The rearrangement links TRBV6-5 to TRBJ2-1; tentatively, D is TRBD1 (6 bases). The CDR3 sequence: CASSYIPGQGTDEQFF. The CDR3 DNA follows: TGTGCCAGCAGTTATATCCCGGGGCAGGGGACGGATGAGCAGTTCTTC.